This T cell receptor beta chain was identified in a study of blood T cell repertoires in COVID-19 (dated by TCRdb to the early 2020s). Broadly, across the study: Samples from collaborators originated in the United States, Italy and Spain and spanned both the acute and convalescent phases of COVID-19. The prospective study material was composed of cDNA or gDNA derived from T cells, B-cell-depleted T cells, or PBMCs. The dataset comprised deeply sampled blood TCRbeta repertoires from subjects exposed to, actively infected with, or recovered from COVID-19. The repertoires were released in a freely available public database intended as a resource for research on the immune response to SARS-CoV-2. Samples came from the ongoing ImmuneRACE study (first 160 participants) plus 1,254 subjects from 6 global collaborators. A de-identified subject ID, COVID-19 status, age in years and sex were almost always included in the sample metadata. Where HLA class I and class II types were available, the types were taken from metadata supplied by the sample provider, not from assay-based typing. What the study reported, not specific to this receptor: The quantity of clinical and demographic metadata differed by source and by participant and was supplied without curation.

This clone has a handful of counts. Its antigen is currently not known. Nothing much larger sits one base from this clone, and base qualities are not available. TCRbeta CDR3 regions were amplified from genomic DNA using the immunoSEQ Assay, a bias-controlled multiplex PCR. The original methods were these. Nucleated cell counts per sample were estimated from amplification of reference gene primers within the assay. To quantify the absolute abundance of each unique TCRbeta CDR3 rearrangement, sequence reads were collapsed and filtered. For each sample, productive Simpson clonality was calculated as the square root of Simpson's diversity index across productive rearrangements. Sourced from immuneACCESS, this table was stored by TCRdb with only in-frame sequences that have V and J called. A share of the clones is absent; for the studies checked, an unresolved V gene accounts for under half, and the remainder has no known explanation. That table furnishes V, J and clone size, whereas the DNA furnished D and trimming. Here the sample has around 300,000 clones; 80% to 90% occur a single time. Clones ranked in the top ten supply about 11% of the sample.

The collaborating institutions used their own protocols to collect whole blood in K2EDTA tubes. For TCRbeta analysis, collaborators shipped samples as frozen whole blood, isolated PBMCs, or DNA extracted from either of those sample types. The CDR3 starts with the cysteine, ends with the phenylalanine, and has 14 residues. Only CDR3 DNA is held: 42 bases, read in frame from base 1. The germline V gene gives CDR1 as SGHNT and CDR2 as YENEEA. The trim is 4 bases for V and 3 bases for J, with a gap of 10 bases between the germline ends. The TCR was taken from a woman aged 65 to 85 with acute or convalescent COVID-19. The sequencing sample was made of peripheral blood. Rearrangement joined TRBV11-3 to TRBJ2-1; the D gene is perhaps TRBD1, on 6 matching bases. The CDR3 region has the sequence CASSSDRFYNEQFF. The DNA sequence is as follows: TGTGCCAGCAGCTCCGACAGGTTCTACAATGAGCAGTTCTTC.